This TCR beta chain was captured by sequencing in a study of CD8 T cells in Susac syndrome. Study-level results: As the study acknowledged, the number of individuals who were part of its TCR sequencing and HLA analysis was relatively small.

Each multiple sclerosis control was a treatment-naive patient with relapsing-remitting disease that was either stable or active. Turning to this clonotype: The antigen is not known.

Random hexamers primed reverse transcription of about 0.45 to 1 ug RNA. It was immunoSEQ multiplex PCR that amplified TCR beta CDR3 across 54 Vbeta and 13 Jbeta. TCRdb reprocessed the immunoSEQ multiplex PCR reads via MiXCR and lists one record per CDR3 protein. Of over 350,000 distinct CDR3 sequences in the sample, around 85% were seen once. V shed 4 bases and J 4 bases; nucleotides not matched to a gene: 29. Germline V CDR1 and CDR2: MNHEY, SVGEGT. CDR3 length: 22 residues. The chain couples TRBV6-2 or TRBV6-3 to TRBJ1-2; 8 bases are shared with TRBD1. The TCR sequence derives from a human donor with multiple sclerosis. The source material was CD8+ T cells from PBMCs. Written as DNA, the CDR3 is TGTGCCAGCAGTTCCACCGTTCAACGGCCCGGGACAGGCCTACCGCCCGCCTATGGCTACACCTTC. Its protein product is CASSSTVQRPGTGLPPAYGYTF.